Sequencing of this T cell receptor beta chain was carried out in a study of blood T cell repertoires in COVID-19 (dated by TCRdb to 2018 to 2020). In terms of the full investigation: The collaborator samples originated in the United States, Italy and Spain and spanned the acute and convalescent phases of COVID-19. The dataset comprised deeply sampled blood TCRbeta repertoires from subjects exposed to, actively infected with, or recovered from COVID-19. Sample metadata almost always included a de-identified subject ID, COVID-19 status, age in years and sex. Where available, HLA class I and class II types were taken from metadata supplied by the sample provider and were not determined by assay-based typing. A freely available public database, intended as a resource for researchers studying the immune response to SARS-CoV-2, is where the repertoires were released. Samples were obtained from the ongoing ImmuneRACE study (first 160 participants) and from over 1,000 subjects provided by 6 global collaborators. The prospective study material was composed of cDNA or gDNA derived from T cells, B-cell-depleted T cells, or PBMCs. Broader findings and caveats from the paper: The amount of clinical and demographic metadata varied by source and participant and was provided uncurated.

TCRbeta CDR3 regions were amplified from genomic DNA by means of the immunoSEQ Assay, a bias-controlled multiplex PCR. The authors' pipeline ran thus. The number of nucleated cells in each sample was estimated from the amplification of reference gene primers within the assay. Sequence reads were collapsed and filtered to measure the absolute abundance of every unique TCRbeta CDR3 rearrangement. For each sample, productive Simpson clonality was calculated as the square root of Simpson's diversity index over productive rearrangements. The source is immuneACCESS, and TCRdb retained only in-frame sequences with V and J called. Part of the clones is not carried over; for the studies checked, unresolved V genes explain less than half of this, and the remainder is unexplained. V and J calls and clone size come straight from that table; D and trimming were deduced from the DNA. Within this sample are about 240,000 clones, with approximately 80% of them counted one time only. About 1.9% of the sample is in the top ten clones.

A remark on this clone: Its antigen is unknown. No base quality information exists; no much larger clone differs at one position.

Samples from volunteer blood donors who had recovered from COVID-19 were contributed by a second Seattle source. Collaborating institutions collected whole blood in K2EDTA tubes following their own protocols. For TCRbeta analysis, collaborators shipped samples in one of three forms: frozen whole blood, isolated PBMCs, or DNA extracted from either of those sample types. The germline ends are 15 bases apart after V is trimmed by 4 bases and J by 1 base. Based on the germline V gene, the CDR1 and CDR2 sequences are SGHTS and YDEGEE. Inclusive of the bounding cysteine and phenylalanine, the CDR3 is 17 residues long. Only CDR3 DNA is held: 51 bases, read in frame from base 1.

The sample was peripheral blood. This chain joins TRBV5-8 to TRBJ2-6, and possibly TRBD1, on 6 matching bases. This receptor was obtained from a man younger than 40 who had recovered from COVID-19. The CDR3 in this case is CASSDRQVLSGANVLTF. The DNA sequence is as follows: TGTGCCAGCAGCGACCGACAGGTTCTATCTGGGGCCAACGTCCTGACTTTC.